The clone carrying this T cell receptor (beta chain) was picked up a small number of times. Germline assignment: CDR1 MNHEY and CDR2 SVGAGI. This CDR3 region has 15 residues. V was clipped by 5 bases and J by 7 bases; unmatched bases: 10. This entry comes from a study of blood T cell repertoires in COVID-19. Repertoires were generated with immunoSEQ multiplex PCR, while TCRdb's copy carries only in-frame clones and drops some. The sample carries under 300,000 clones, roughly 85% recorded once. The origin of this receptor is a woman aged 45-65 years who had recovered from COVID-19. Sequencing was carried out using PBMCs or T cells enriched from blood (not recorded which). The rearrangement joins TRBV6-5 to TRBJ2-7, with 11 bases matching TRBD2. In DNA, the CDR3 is TGTGCCAGCAGTCAAACTAGCGGGAGACTTGGGGAGCAGTACTTC. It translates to CASSQTSGRLGEQYF.